Presented here are 20 T cell receptor beta chains from one specimen sequenced in a study of CD8 T cells in Susac syndrome. A quantity of about 0.45 to 1 ug RNA underwent reverse transcription using random hexamers. TCRdb re-called the immunoSEQ multiplex PCR reads through MiXCR, storing one row per CDR3 protein. Of 180,000 or so distinct CDR3 sequences in the sample, less than 95% were seen once. Sequencing was carried out using CD4+ T cells from PBMCs. The source of these receptors is a human donor in good health.

V is TRBV15 and J is TRBJ2-1, with D maybe TRBD1 (6 bases). Per germline, CDR1 LNHNV and CDR2 YYDKDF (reference sequence). The V gene lost 8 bases and the J gene lost 0 bases, with 8 bases spanning the gap. The CDR3 loop spans 13 amino acids. DNA of the CDR3: TGTGCCACCTGGGGGCCCTCCTACAATGAGCAGTTCTTC. Residues: CATWGPSYNEQFF.

The chain is built from TRBV30 and TRBJ2-1; possible D gene TRBD2, 6 bases. The germline CDR1 and CDR2 sequences are GTSNPN and SVGIG (reference sequence). There are 14 residues in the CDR3. Trimming shortened V by 4 bases and J by 2 bases, and 12 bases separated the two germline ends. The CDR3 nucleotides read TGTGCCTGGATTCGGGGGACCCCCTACAATGAGCAGTTCTTC. It specifies CAWIRGTPYNEQFF.

V and J are TRBV29-1 and TRBJ2-7; perhaps D is TRBD1 or TRBD2 (7 bases each). The CDR3 totals 12 residues. Per germline, CDR1 SQVTM and CDR2 ANQGSEA. V lost 4 bases to trimming and J lost 6 bases, with 13 bases between them. CDR3 DNA sequence: TGCAGCGTTGGTCAGGGGGGGATCGAGCAGTACTTC. Translated: CSVGQGGIEQYF.

V is TRBV11-3 and J is TRBJ1-2; TRBD1 might be the D (6 bases). Germline lookup yields CDR1 SGHNT and CDR2 YENEEA. The ends were cut back, 4 bases at V and 13 bases at J, with 13 bases in the middle. The CDR3 runs to 11 residues. CDR3: CASSSGDICTF. In DNA, the CDR3 is TGTGCCAGCAGCTCCGGGGACATCTGCACCTTC.

This chain joins TRBV6-2 or TRBV6-3 and TRBJ2-7; D remains unclear. Trimming removed 6 bases at V and 7 bases at J, with 19 bases between. CDR3 size: 14 residues. Germline values: CDR1 MNHEY, CDR2 SVGEGT. Here the CDR3 reads CASRPPLRGGEQYF. The CDR3 region has the DNA TGTGCCAGCAGGCCACCGCTCCGAGGTGGGGAGCAGTACTTC.

The CDR3 loop reads CSASREDYGYTF. CDR3 sequence (DNA): TGCAGTGCTAGCCGCGAGGACTATGGCTACACCTTC. The rearrangement joins TRBV20-1 to TRBJ1-2; D gene uncertain. Germline V CDR1 and CDR2: DFQATT, SNEGSKA (reference sequence). The V gene lost 3 bases and the J gene lost 3 bases, with 8 bases spanning the gap. There are 12 residues in the CDR3.

The chain employs TRBV6-5 and TRBJ2-4; 14 bases line up with TRBD2. Trimming took 6 bases from V and 9 from J; bases not matched to a gene: 7. The length of the CDR3 is 15 residues. The germline V gene has CDR1 MNHEY and CDR2 SVGAGI. The CDR3 reads CASRRLAGGLGIQYF. CDR3 in DNA: TGTGCCAGCAGGCGACTAGCGGGAGGGTTGGGCATTCAGTACTTC.

The chain couples TRBV4-2 to TRBJ2-5; D remains unclear. From germline, CDR1 is LGHNA and CDR2 YNFKEQ. Trimming took off 0 bases at V and 4 bases at J, with 6 bases between the two ends. The CDR3 is 13 amino acids. The CDR3 DNA reads as TGTGCCAGCAGCCAAGAGTGGGGAGAGACCCAGTACTTC. Its translation: CASSQEWGETQYF.

The chain links TRBV20-1 to TRBJ2-3, with 10 nucleotides matching TRBD2. Germline V lookup: CDR1 DFQATT, CDR2 SNEGSKA (reference sequence). The CDR3 has 13 residues. Losses at the gene ends were 6 bases for V and 3 bases for J; bases not matched to a gene: 3. CDR3 DNA: TGCAGTGCCGATAGCGGGAGGACAGATACGCAGTATTTT. Its protein product is CSADSGRTDTQYF.

This sequence joins TRBV30 and TRBJ2-1, with D hard to call. V was shortened by 2 bases and J by 10 bases, with 9 bases between the two germline ends. The germline V gene has CDR1 GTSNPN and CDR2 SVGIG (reference sequence). The length of the CDR3 is 11 residues. The CDR3 DNA follows: TGTGCCTGGAGTCCCGAGGTGGAGCAGTTCTTC. It specifies CAWSPEVEQFF.

The V call is TRBV3-1, the J call TRBJ1-2; D unclear. Trimming removed 3 bases from V and 5 bases from J, with 7 bases in between. Germline V gives CDR1 LGHDT, CDR2 YNNKEL (reference sequence). CDR3 length equals 12 residues. In DNA form, the CDR3 reads TGTGCCAGCAGCCAGGGAGCATATGGCTACACCTTC. Protein sequence: CASSQGAYGYTF. Looking up the rest from reference TRBV3-1 and TRBJ1-2 gives the full variable domain: DTAVSQTPKYLVTQMGNDKSIKCEQNLGHDTMYWYKQDSKKFLKIMFSYNNKELIINETVPNRFSPKSPDKAHLNLHINSLELGDSAVYFCASSQGAYGYTFGSGTRLTVV.

This rearrangement joins TRBV7-2 to TRBJ2-5; 7 nucleotides match TRBD2. Germline trimming cut 5 bases from V and 2 bases from J; bases unmatched to any gene: 2. Germline CDR1 SGHTA, CDR2 FQGNSA. The CDR3 extends over 13 amino acids. Written as DNA, the CDR3 is TGTGCCAGCAGCCGGGAGGTTCAAGAGACCCAGTACTTC. Translating it yields CASSREVQETQYF.

The CDR3: CASKRERNTGELFF. DNA for the CDR3: TGTGCCAGCAAGAGGGAGAGGAACACCGGGGAGCTGTTTTTT. This chain connects TRBV12-3 or TRBV12-4 to TRBJ2-2, with a weak D call TRBD2 (5 bases). This CDR3 comprises 14 residues. V lost 7 bases and J lost 1, with 10 bases in between.

This sequence joins TRBV2 and TRBJ1-5, with 8 bases fitting TRBD1. This CDR3 region has 15 residues. V trimming: 4 bases; J trimming: 6 bases; junction bases outside the gene matches: 8. Germline assignment: CDR1 SNHLY and CDR2 FYNNEI. The CDR3 DNA is TGTGCCAGCAGTGGGACAGGGTCGGTAAGTCAGCCCCAGCATTTT. It yields the protein CASSGTGSVSQPQHF.

This clonotype was found once. The rearrangement joins TRBV29-1 to TRBJ2-5; perhaps TRBD1 as D (5 bases). The CDR3 is made up of 11 amino acids. CDR1 and CDR2 from the germline V gene are SQVTM and ANQGSEA. Trimming stripped 8 bases from V and 1 base from J, with 8 bases between. The CDR3 loop reads CSIGVQETQYF. The CDR3 DNA reads TGCAGCATAGGGGTCCAAGAGACCCAGTACTTC.

The rearrangement uses TRBV7-6 and TRBJ2-1, with D uncertain. The germline V gene encodes CDR1 SGHVS and CDR2 FNYEAQ. This CDR3 has 15 amino acids. V shed 4 bases and J shed 2 bases, with 12 bases lying between them. CDR3: CASSSYMNPYNEQFF. DNA for the CDR3: TGTGCCAGCAGCTCATATATGAACCCCTACAATGAGCAGTTCTTC.

The V and J genes are TRBV6-2 or TRBV6-3 and TRBJ2-1, with D unresolved. The CDR3 length is 14 residues. From germline, CDR1 is MNHEY and CDR2 SVGEGT. V dropped 8 bases and J dropped 0 bases, with 11 bases sitting between them. CDR3 residues: CASGSRSSYNEQFF. The DNA for the CDR3 is TGTGCCAGCGGAAGCAGAAGCTCCTACAATGAGCAGTTCTTC.

V is TRBV29-1 and J is TRBJ2-2; TRBD1 is a possible D gene (5 bases). Germline V lookup: CDR1 SQVTM, CDR2 ANQGSEA. The CDR3 covers 15 residues. Between the trimmed V and J ends, which lost 5 bases and 4 bases, there was a span of 17 bases. The CDR3 region is CSVQDTGAATGELFF. The DNA of the CDR3 is TGCAGCGTTCAGGACACGGGTGCGGCCACCGGGGAGCTGTTTTTT.

The chain employs TRBV20-1 and TRBJ2-7, with D perhaps TRBD1 (5 bases). The V gene's germline CDR1 is DFQATT and CDR2 SNEGSKA (reference sequence). V lost 6 bases to trimming and J lost 4 bases, with 16 bases between them. CDR3 size: 13 residues. CDR3 amino acids: CSATRARGYEQYF. The CDR3, as DNA: TGCAGTGCAACGAGAGCTAGGGGTTACGAGCAGTACTTC.

The chain uses TRBV27 and TRBJ2-1; D uncertain. The CDR3 covers 13 residues. The germline V gene encodes CDR1 MNHEY and CDR2 SMNVEV (reference sequence). The V gene lost 3 bases and the J gene lost 9 bases, with 12 bases spanning the gap. CDR3 sequence reads: CASSFNSGGEQFF. In DNA form, the CDR3 reads TGTGCCAGCAGTTTTAACTCGGGTGGTGAGCAGTTCTTC.